What follows describes a single T cell receptor beta chain. The antigen is not known. On cycle 4 day 1 and cycle 7 day 1, as well as at baseline, blood was sampled. The sample originates from a study of OX40 agonist ivuxolimab in advanced cancers. Across the study: The patients got ivuxolimab, which is an agonistic anti-OX40 (CD134) antibody.

Overall study results and limits: Patients with a partial response at 0.1-3.0 mg/kg had among the lowest clonal expansion.

Using immunoSEQ multiplex PCR, the repertoire was profiled, and TCRdb retains in-frame clones only, with some absent. The repertoire holds about 25,000 clones, approximately 86% seen once, with over 13% in the top ten. The TCR comes from an adult with an advanced solid tumor such as melanoma, head and neck, liver or kidney cancer. The specimen comprised CD4+ or CD8+ T cells sorted from blood, sampled in a trial of the OX40 agonist ivuxolimab.

The CDR3 reads CASRSLIYEQYF. The CDR3 region has the DNA TGTGCCAGCAGGTCCCTTATTTACGAGCAGTACTTC. The gene calls are TRBV27 and TRBJ2-7; D gene ambiguous. Germline values: CDR1 MNHEY, CDR2 SMNVEV (reference sequence). CDR3 length: 12 residues. Trimming pared 6 bases from V and 4 bases from J, leaving 10 bases between.